This T cell receptor beta chain was obtained from a study of cytotoxic CD8 clonotypes in ibrutinib-treated CLL. Sequencing used immunoSEQ multiplex PCR; TCRdb keeps in-frame clones, though not all of them. Of 150,000 or so clones listed, around 84% are singletons. This specimen was PBMCs, taken after 12 months of ibrutinib treatment. This TCR was recovered from a human donor with chronic lymphocytic leukemia.

The chain's CDR3 is CAWSVKGRLTIHSNQPQHF. CDR3 coding DNA: TGTGCCTGGAGTGTAAAGGGTAGGCTGACCATACATAGCAATCAGCCCCAGCATTTT. This sequence joins TRBV30 and TRBJ1-5; D gene unclear. Trimming shortened V by 0 bases and J by 0 bases, and 21 bases separated the two germline ends. Germline V gives CDR1 GTSNPN, CDR2 SVGIG (reference sequence). This CDR3 spans 19 amino acids.